This T cell receptor (beta chain) was identified in a study of T cell repertoires in cytomegalovirus infection. TCRdb re-called the reads through MiXCR, storing one row per CDR3 protein. Altogether roughly 180,000 distinct CDR3 sequences are present, about 15% being singletons, with the ten largest covering 20% to 25%. The CDR3 runs to 15 residues. Unmatched junction bases numbered 5, after V lost 5 bases and J lost 4 bases. Germline CDR1 reads MDHEN; CDR2 reads SYDVKM. This receptor was identified in a human donor in good health (CMV status not recorded). Some clones in this sample may be carry-over from other donors' samples. The sequenced sample consisted of CD8+ T cells from PBMCs. The chain is built from TRBV28 and TRBJ2-7; 13 bases agree with TRBD2. The CDR3: CASSPRTSGGYEQYF. CDR3 nucleotides: TGTGCCAGCAGTCCGCGGACTAGCGGGGGATACGAGCAGTACTTC.